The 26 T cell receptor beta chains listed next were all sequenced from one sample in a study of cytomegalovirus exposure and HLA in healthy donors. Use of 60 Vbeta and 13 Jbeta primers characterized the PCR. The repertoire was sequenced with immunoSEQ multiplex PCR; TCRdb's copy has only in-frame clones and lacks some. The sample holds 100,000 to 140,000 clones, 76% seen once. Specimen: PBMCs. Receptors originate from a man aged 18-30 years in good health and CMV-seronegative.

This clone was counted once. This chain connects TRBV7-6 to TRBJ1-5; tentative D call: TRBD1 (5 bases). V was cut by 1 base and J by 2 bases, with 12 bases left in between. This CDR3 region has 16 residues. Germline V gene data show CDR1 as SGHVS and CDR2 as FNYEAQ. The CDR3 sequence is CASSLGQGIGNQPQHF. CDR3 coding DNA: TGTGCCAGCAGCTTAGGGCAGGGTATTGGCAATCAGCCCCAGCATTTT.

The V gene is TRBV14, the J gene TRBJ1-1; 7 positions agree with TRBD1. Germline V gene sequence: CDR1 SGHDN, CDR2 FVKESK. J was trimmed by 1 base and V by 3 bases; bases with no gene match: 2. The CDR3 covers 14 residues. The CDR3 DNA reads TGTGCCAGCAGCCAGCACAGGGGGAACACTGAAGCTTTCTTT. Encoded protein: CASSQHRGNTEAFF.

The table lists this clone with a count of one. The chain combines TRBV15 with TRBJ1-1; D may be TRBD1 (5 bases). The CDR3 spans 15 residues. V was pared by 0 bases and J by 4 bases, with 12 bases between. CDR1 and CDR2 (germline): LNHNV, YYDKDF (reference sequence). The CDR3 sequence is CATSRDLGGSTEAFF. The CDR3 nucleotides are TGTGCCACCAGCAGAGATCTGGGGGGGAGCACTGAAGCTTTCTTT.

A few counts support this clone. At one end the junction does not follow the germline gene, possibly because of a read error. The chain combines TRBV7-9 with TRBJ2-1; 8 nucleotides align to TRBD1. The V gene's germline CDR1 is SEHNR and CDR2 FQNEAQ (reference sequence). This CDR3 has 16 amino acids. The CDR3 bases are TGCGCCAGCAGCCAAGATACAGGGGGCTCCTACAATGAGCAGTTCTTC. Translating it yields CASSQDTGGSYNEQFF.

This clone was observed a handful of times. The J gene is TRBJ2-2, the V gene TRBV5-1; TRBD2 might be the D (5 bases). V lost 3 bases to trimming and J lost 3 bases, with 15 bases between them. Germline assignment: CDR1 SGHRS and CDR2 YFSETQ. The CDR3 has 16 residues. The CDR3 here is CASSSPLGSDTGELFF. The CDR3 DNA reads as TGCGCCAGCAGCTCGCCTCTGGGGAGCGACACCGGGGAGCTGTTTTTT.

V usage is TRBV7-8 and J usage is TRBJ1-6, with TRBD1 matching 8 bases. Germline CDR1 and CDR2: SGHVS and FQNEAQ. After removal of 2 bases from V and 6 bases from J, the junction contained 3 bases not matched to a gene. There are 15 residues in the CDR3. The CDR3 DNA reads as TGTGCCAGCAGCTTACAGGGGGCTAGTAATTCACCCCTCCACTTT. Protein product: CASSLQGASNSPLHF.

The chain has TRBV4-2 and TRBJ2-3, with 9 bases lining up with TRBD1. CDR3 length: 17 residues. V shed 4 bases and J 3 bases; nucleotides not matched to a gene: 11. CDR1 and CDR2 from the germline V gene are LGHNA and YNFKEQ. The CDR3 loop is CASSPARTGGSTDTQYF. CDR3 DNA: TGTGCCAGCAGCCCTGCCCGAACAGGGGGCTCAACAGATACGCAGTATTTT.

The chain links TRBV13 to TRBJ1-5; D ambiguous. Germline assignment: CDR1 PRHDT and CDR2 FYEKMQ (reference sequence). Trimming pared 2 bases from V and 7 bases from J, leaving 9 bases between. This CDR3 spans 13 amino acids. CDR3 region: CASSLRGSQPQHF. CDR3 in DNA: TGTGCCAGCAGCTTACGAGGTAGCCAGCCCCAGCATTTT.

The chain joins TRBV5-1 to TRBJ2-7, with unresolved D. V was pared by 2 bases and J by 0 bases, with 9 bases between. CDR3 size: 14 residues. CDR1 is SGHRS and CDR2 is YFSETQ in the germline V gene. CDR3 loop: CASSFTVPSYEQYF. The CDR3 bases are TGCGCCAGCAGCTTTACAGTTCCCTCCTACGAGCAGTACTTC.

The CDR3 spells CASGLAGTNTDTQYF. Here the CDR3 DNA reads TGTGCCAGCGGTCTAGCGGGGACCAACACAGATACGCAGTATTTT. V usage is TRBV7-9 and J usage is TRBJ2-3; 9 bases agree with TRBD2. J was trimmed by 2 bases and V by 8 bases; bases with no gene match: 8. The CDR3 loop spans 15 amino acids. From germline, CDR1 is SEHNR and CDR2 FQNEAQ (reference sequence).

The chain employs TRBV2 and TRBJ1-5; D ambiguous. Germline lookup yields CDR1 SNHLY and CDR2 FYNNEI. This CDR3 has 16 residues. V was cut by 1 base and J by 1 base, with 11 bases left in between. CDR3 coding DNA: TGTGCCAGCAGTGAAGGAGGGCGGCGGAGCAATCAGCCCCAGCATTTT. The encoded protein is CASSEGGRRSNQPQHF.

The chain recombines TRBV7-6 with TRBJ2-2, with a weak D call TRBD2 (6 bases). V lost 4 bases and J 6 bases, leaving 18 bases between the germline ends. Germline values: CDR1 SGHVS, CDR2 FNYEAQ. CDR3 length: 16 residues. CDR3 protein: CASSSLIRGGAGELFF. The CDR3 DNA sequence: TGTGCCAGCAGCTCCCTAATCCGGGGCGGGGCCGGGGAGCTGTTTTTT.

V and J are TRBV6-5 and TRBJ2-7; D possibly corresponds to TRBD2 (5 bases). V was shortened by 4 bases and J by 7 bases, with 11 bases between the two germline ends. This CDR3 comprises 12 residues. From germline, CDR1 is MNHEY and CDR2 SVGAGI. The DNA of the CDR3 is TGTGCCAGCAGTTCCATGGCGGGTGAGCAGTACTTC. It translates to CASSSMAGEQYF.

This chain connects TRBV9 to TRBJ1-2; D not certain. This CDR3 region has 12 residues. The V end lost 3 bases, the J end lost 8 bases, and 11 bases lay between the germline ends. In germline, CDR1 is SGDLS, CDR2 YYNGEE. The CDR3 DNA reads TGTGCCAGCAGCGACCTGACGAGGGGCTACACCTTC. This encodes CASSDLTRGYTF.

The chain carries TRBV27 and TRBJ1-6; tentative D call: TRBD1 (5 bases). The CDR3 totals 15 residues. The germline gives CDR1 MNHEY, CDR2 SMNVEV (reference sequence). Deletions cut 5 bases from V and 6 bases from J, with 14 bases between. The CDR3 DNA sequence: TGTGCCAGCAGTCATCAGGGTTCCGGTAATTCACCCCTCCACTTT. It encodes CASSHQGSGNSPLHF.

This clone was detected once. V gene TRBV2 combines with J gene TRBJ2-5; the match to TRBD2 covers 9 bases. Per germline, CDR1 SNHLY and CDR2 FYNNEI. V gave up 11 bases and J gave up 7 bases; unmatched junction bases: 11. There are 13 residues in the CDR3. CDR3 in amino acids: CALRGGEGWTQYF. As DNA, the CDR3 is TGTGCCCTGCGGGGGGGAGAGGGATGGACCCAGTACTTC.

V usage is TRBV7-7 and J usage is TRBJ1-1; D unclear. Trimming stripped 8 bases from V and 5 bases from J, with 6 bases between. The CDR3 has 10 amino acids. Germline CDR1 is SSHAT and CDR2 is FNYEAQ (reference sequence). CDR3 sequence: CASYGTEAFF. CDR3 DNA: TGTGCCAGCTACGGGACTGAAGCTTTCTTT. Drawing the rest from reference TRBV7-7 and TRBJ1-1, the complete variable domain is GAGVSQSPRYKVTKRGQDVTLRCDPISSHATLYWYQQALGQGPEFLTYFNYEAQPDKSGLPSDRFSAERPEGSISTLTIQRTEQRDSAMYRCASYGTEAFFGQGTRLTVV.

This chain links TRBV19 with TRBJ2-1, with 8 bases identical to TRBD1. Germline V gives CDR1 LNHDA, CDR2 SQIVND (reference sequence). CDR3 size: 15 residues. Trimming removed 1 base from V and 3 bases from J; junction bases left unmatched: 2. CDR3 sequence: CASSIVTGGYNEQFF. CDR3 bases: TGTGCCAGTAGTATAGTTACAGGGGGCTACAATGAGCAGTTCTTC.

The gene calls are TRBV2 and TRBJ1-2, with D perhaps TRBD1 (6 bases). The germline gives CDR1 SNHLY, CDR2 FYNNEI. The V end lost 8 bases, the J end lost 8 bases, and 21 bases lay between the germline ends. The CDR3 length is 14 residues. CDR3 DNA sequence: TGTGCCAGCTTTCGACAGGCTCCCTTAGGGGGCTACACCTTC. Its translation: CASFRQAPLGGYTF.

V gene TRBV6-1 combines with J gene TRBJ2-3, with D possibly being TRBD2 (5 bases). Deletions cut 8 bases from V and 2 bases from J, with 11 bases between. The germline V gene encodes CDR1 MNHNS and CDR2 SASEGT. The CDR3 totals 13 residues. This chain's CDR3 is CASGGDFTDTQYF. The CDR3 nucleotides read TGTGCCAGCGGAGGTGACTTCACAGATACGCAGTATTTT.

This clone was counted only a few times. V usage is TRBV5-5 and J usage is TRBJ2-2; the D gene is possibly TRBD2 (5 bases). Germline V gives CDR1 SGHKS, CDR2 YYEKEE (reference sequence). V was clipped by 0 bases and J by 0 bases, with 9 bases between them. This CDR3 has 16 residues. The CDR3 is CASSLDPGTNTGELFF. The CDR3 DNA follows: TGTGCCAGCAGCTTGGATCCCGGGACGAACACCGGGGAGCTGTTTTTT. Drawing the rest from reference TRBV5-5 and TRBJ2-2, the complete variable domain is DAGVTQSPTHLIKTRGQQVTLRCSPISGHKSVSWYQQVLGQGPQFIFQYYEKEERGRGNFPDRFSARQFPNYSSELNVNALLLGDSALYLCASSLDPGTNTGELFFGEGSRLTVL.

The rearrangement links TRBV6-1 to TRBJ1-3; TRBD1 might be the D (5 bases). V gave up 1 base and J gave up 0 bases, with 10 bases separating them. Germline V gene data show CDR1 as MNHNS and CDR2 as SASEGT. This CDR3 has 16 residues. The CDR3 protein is CASSEGTRLSGNTIYF. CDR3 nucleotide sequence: TGTGCCAGCAGTGAAGGGACAAGACTCTCTGGAAACACCATATATTTT.

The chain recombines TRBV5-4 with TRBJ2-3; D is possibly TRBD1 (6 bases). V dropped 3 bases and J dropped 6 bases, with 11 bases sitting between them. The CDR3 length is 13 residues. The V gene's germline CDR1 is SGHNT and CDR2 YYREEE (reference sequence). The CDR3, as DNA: TGTGCCAGCAGCTCGACTGGGGGCGATACGCAGTATTTT. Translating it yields CASSSTGGDTQYF.

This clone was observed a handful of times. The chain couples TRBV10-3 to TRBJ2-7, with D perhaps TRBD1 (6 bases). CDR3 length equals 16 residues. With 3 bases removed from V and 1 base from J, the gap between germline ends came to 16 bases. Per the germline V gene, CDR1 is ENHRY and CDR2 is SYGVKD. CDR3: CAISEPLWGRSYEQYF. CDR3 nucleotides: TGTGCCATCAGTGAACCTTTGTGGGGGCGATCCTACGAGCAGTACTTC.

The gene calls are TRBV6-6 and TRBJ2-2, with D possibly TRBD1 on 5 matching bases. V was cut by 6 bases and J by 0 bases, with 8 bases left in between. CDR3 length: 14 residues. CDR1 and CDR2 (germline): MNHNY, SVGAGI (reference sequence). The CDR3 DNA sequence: TGTGCCAGCAGGGACATCGCGAACACCGGGGAGCTGTTTTTT. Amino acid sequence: CASRDIANTGELFF.

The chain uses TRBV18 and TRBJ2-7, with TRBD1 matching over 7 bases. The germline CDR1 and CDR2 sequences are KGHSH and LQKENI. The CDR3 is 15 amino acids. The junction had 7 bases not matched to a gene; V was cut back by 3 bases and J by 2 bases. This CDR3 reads CASSPSRDRTYEQYF. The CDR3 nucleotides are TGTGCCAGCTCACCGTCCCGGGACAGAACCTACGAGCAGTACTTC.